This passage covers 27 T cell receptor beta chains from one sample sequenced in a study of OX40 agonist ivuxolimab in advanced cancers. Profiling relied on immunoSEQ multiplex PCR, and the TCRdb table lists in-frame clones only, not all of them. The data hold about 6,500 clones, with roughly 83% observed a single time. This specimen was CD4+ or CD8+ T cells sorted from blood, taken in a trial of the OX40 agonist ivuxolimab. All receptors derive from an adult with an advanced solid tumor such as melanoma, head and neck, liver or kidney cancer.

This clone was seen a few times. This chain uses TRBV27 with TRBJ2-7; D not certain. Deletions cut 8 bases from V and 2 bases from J, with 13 bases between. Germline CDR1 is MNHEY and CDR2 is SMNVEV (reference sequence). The CDR3 runs 13 residues. The CDR3 region has the DNA TGTGCCAGCTCCCAAGGGTGGCCCTACGAGCAGTACTTC. Residues: CASSQGWPYEQYF.

The CDR3 loop reads CASSVEGHPYEQYF. As DNA, the CDR3 is TGTGCCAGCAGCGTAGAGGGACATCCCTACGAGCAGTACTTC. This chain uses TRBV9 with TRBJ2-5, with a weak D call TRBD1 (6 bases). The DNA end lines up better with TRBJ2-7; the J call may be wrong. The CDR3 runs to 14 residues. The germline V gene has CDR1 SGDLS and CDR2 YYNGEE.

This clone showed up just a few times. This sequence joins TRBV7-2 and TRBJ1-1; D not certain. Trimming took off 2 bases at V and 0 bases at J, with 7 bases between the two ends. The CDR3 spans 14 residues. Germline assignment: CDR1 SGHTA and CDR2 FQGNSA. For the CDR3, the DNA is TGTGCCAGCAGCTTAAGTGACATGAACACTGAAGCTTTCTTT. Encoded protein: CASSLSDMNTEAFF.

This clone was seen a handful of times. The V call is TRBV28, the J call TRBJ1-2; unclear D gene. V was clipped by 10 bases and J by 2 bases, with 14 bases between them. The CDR3 totals 13 residues. From germline, CDR1 is MDHEN and CDR2 SYDVKM. The CDR3 sequence is CATVAIGNYGYTF. As DNA, the CDR3 is TGTGCCACCGTAGCCATCGGGAACTATGGCTACACCTTC.

In nucleotides, the CDR3 is TGTGCCAGCAGTTACTCAGAAGCCTTGAACACTGAAGCTTTCTTT. This sequence encodes CASSYSEALNTEAFF. The J gene is TRBJ1-1, the V gene TRBV6-5; no reliable D call. This CDR3 is built from 15 residues. Trimming shortened V by 0 bases and J by 0 bases, and 8 bases separated the two germline ends. CDR1 MNHEY and CDR2 SVGAGI come from the germline V gene.

In this sample, this clone turned up once. The chain carries TRBV7-9 and TRBJ1-3; D is undetermined. The germline V and J ends were trimmed by 3 bases and 3 bases, with 12 bases remaining between them. There are 15 residues in the CDR3. Germline CDR1 reads SEHNR; CDR2 reads FQNEAQ (reference sequence). The CDR3 loop is CASSFISGLGNTIYF. DNA for the CDR3: TGTGCCAGCAGCTTTATCAGCGGCCTTGGAAACACCATATATTTT.

DNA of the CDR3: TGTGCCTGGAGTGGTGGGACAGGGGCCTACGAGCAGTACTTC. Protein product: CAWSGGTGAYEQYF. The chain combines TRBV30 with TRBJ2-7; TRBD1 matches 10 bases. The germline V gene has CDR1 GTSNPN and CDR2 SVGIG (reference sequence). The V segment lost 1 base and the J segment 2 bases; nucleotides outside the gene matches: 2. The CDR3 has 14 residues.

The V call is TRBV28, the J call TRBJ2-7; the D gene is possibly TRBD1 (6 bases). This CDR3 contains 14 residues. Germline V gene lookup returns CDR1 MDHEN and CDR2 SYDVKM. V dropped 2 bases and J dropped 3 bases, with 11 bases sitting between them. The CDR3 DNA sequence: TGTGCCAGCAGTTTAAGGGGGATAAGCTACGAGCAGTACTTC. Encoded protein: CASSLRGISYEQYF.

This chain connects TRBV30 to TRBJ2-2; D gene uncertain. Germline loops: CDR1 GTSNPN, CDR2 SVGIG (reference sequence). Trimming removed 1 base from V and 7 bases from J, with 10 bases in between. The CDR3 runs to 13 residues. The CDR3 region is CAWSALSFGELFF. CDR3 in DNA: TGTGCCTGGAGTGCCCTGAGTTTCGGGGAGCTGTTTTTT.

The chain employs TRBV4-1 and TRBJ1-5; 9 bases agree with TRBD1. CDR3 size: 15 residues. The germline V gene encodes CDR1 MGHRA and CDR2 YSYEKL. Trimming at V came to 4 bases and at J to 5 bases, leaving 6 bases not matched to a gene. The CDR3 protein is CASSPDRGDDQPQHF. CDR3 DNA sequence: TGCGCCAGCAGCCCCGACAGGGGGGATGATCAGCCCCAGCATTTT.

V and J are TRBV6-1 and TRBJ2-1, with 8 bases aligning to TRBD2. The CDR3 is 16 amino acids. Germline V gene lookup returns CDR1 MNHNS and CDR2 SASEGT. The trim removed 4 bases at V and 0 bases at J, leaving 5 bases unmatched. CDR3 sequence (DNA): TGTGCCAGCAGTGCGAGTGGACTAGCCTCCTACAATGAGCAGTTCTTC. Its translation: CASSASGLASYNEQFF.

In regard to this clone: Other DNA sequences of this sample code for an identical CDR3. The V call is TRBV27, the J call TRBJ1-3; D may be TRBD1 (6 bases). The CDR3 loop spans 16 amino acids. CDR1 and CDR2 (germline): MNHEY, SMNVEV (reference sequence). V was clipped by 8 bases and J by 1 base, with 18 bases between them. The CDR3 spells CASVPQTGLSGNTIYF. The CDR3 nucleotides read TGTGCCAGCGTGCCTCAAACAGGGTTATCTGGAAACACCATATATTTT.

In nucleotides, the CDR3 is TGTGCCCTGCCTGGGCGGGAGGTCGGTACGCAGTATTTT. Its translation: CALPGREVGTQYF. This chain joins TRBV2 and TRBJ2-3; 8 bases align to TRBD2. J lost 8 bases, V lost 11 bases, and 12 bases had no gene match. Germline V gene data show CDR1 as SNHLY and CDR2 as FYNNEI. This CDR3 is 13 amino acids long.

The chain combines TRBV5-1 with TRBJ2-5; the D gene is possibly TRBD2 (6 bases). TRBJ2-7 matches the DNA end more closely, so the J call is doubtful. The V gene's germline CDR1 is SGHRS and CDR2 YFSETQ. This CDR3 has 16 amino acids. Written as DNA, the CDR3 is TGCGCCAGCAGCTTTCAGGGCATTGGGCGGGATTACGAGCAGTACTTC. This encodes CASSFQGIGRDYEQYF.

This rearrangement joins TRBV27 to TRBJ2-1, with 7 bases aligning to TRBD2. The ends lost 0 bases at V and 3 bases at J; junction bases unmatched: 23. Germline loops: CDR1 MNHEY, CDR2 SMNVEV (reference sequence). This CDR3 region has 22 residues. The chain's CDR3 is CASSLSVGGQKSFGLGYNEQFF. CDR3 sequence (DNA): TGTGCCAGCAGTTTATCCGTAGGAGGACAAAAAAGCTTTGGACTAGGCTACAATGAGCAGTTCTTC.

The gene calls are TRBV5-1 and TRBJ2-6; 9 bases align to TRBD1. J gave up 2 bases and V 1 base, and 1 base lay outside the gene matches. The CDR3 has 16 residues. The germline CDR1 and CDR2 sequences are SGHRS and YFSETQ. This chain's CDR3 is CASSLTGGTGANVLTF. CDR3 sequence (DNA): TGCGCCAGCAGCTTGACAGGGGGCACTGGGGCCAACGTCCTGACTTTC.

The chain recombines TRBV19 with TRBJ1-2; 9 bases align to TRBD1. The germline gives CDR1 LNHDA, CDR2 SQIVND (reference sequence). V shed 5 bases and J 5 bases; nucleotides not matched to a gene: 6. The CDR3 consists of 14 residues. The CDR3 nucleotides are TGTGCCAGTAGTCCCGGGACAGGGAAATATGGCTACACCTTC. Amino acids: CASSPGTGKYGYTF.

Only a few counts were recorded for this clone. This sequence joins TRBV7-9 and TRBJ2-7; TRBD1 or TRBD2 may be the D gene (5 bases each). The CDR3 is 14 amino acids. Deletions cut 8 bases from V and 7 bases from J, with 21 bases between. Per the germline V gene, CDR1 is SEHNR and CDR2 is FQNEAQ (reference sequence). CDR3 sequence reads: CASSRALHSGEQYF. The CDR3 DNA is TGTGCCAGCTCGCGGGCGCTTCATTCAGGGGAGCAGTACTTC.

The rearrangement links TRBV7-9 to TRBJ2-5; 11 nucleotides align to TRBD2. The CDR3 is 16 residues long. In germline, CDR1 is SEHNR, CDR2 FQNEAQ (reference sequence). The V gene end was trimmed by 5 bases and the J gene end by 2 bases; junction bases not matched to a gene: 7. CDR3 DNA: TGTGCCAGCAGCCAGAGACTAGCGGGGAGGCAAGAGACCCAGTACTTC. Protein sequence: CASSQRLAGRQETQYF. The entire variable domain, with the rest obtained from reference TRBV7-9 and TRBJ2-5, is as follows: DTGVSQNPRHKITKRGQNVTFRCDPISEHNRLYWYRQTLGQGPEFLTYFQNEAQLEKSRLLSDRFSAERPKGSFSTLEIQRTEQGDSAMYLCASSQRLAGRQETQYFGPGTRLLVL.

V and J are TRBV7-9 and TRBJ1-3; 8 nucleotides align to TRBD1. The germline gives CDR1 SEHNR, CDR2 FQNEAQ (reference sequence). J gave up 13 bases and V 3 bases, and 11 bases lay outside the gene matches. The length of the CDR3 is 14 residues. Here the CDR3 DNA reads TGTGCCAGCAGCTTCTATGAAAGGGACAGGAAAATATATTTT. Its protein is CASSFYERDRKIYF.

This sequence joins TRBV30 and TRBJ2-5, with a tentative D call TRBD1 (6 bases). CDR1 is GTSNPN and CDR2 is SVGIG in the germline V gene (reference sequence). Deletions cut 0 bases from V and 5 bases from J, with 10 bases between. This CDR3 is 13 amino acids long. DNA of the CDR3: TGTGCCTGGAGTGTACTAGGGGGTGAGACCCAGTACTTC. This sequence encodes CAWSVLGGETQYF.

This clone turned up a few times. J is TRBJ2-7 and V is TRBV5-6, with 8 bases that match TRBD2. There are 14 residues in the CDR3. CDR1 is SGHDT, CDR2 YYEEEE, per germline. V dropped 3 bases and J dropped 3; count of bases not matched to a gene: 5. Here the CDR3 reads CASSWLSGSYEQYF. Here the CDR3 DNA reads TGTGCCAGCAGCTGGCTCAGCGGGAGCTACGAGCAGTACTTC.

V gene TRBV7-9 combines with J gene TRBJ2-1, with 8 bases lining up with TRBD2. The CDR3 has 18 residues. V trimming: 8 bases; J trimming: 4 bases; junction bases outside the gene matches: 19. The V gene's germline CDR1 is SEHNR and CDR2 FQNEAQ (reference sequence). CDR3 in amino acids: CASQIGWGLAGIYNEQFF. DNA of the CDR3: TGTGCCAGCCAGATCGGTTGGGGGCTAGCGGGTATTTACAATGAGCAGTTCTTC.

V gene TRBV5-4 combines with J gene TRBJ2-7; D gene uncertain. CDR1 is SGHNT and CDR2 is YYREEE in the germline V gene (reference sequence). V dropped 3 bases and J dropped 3 bases, with 10 bases sitting between them. The CDR3 length is 13 residues. In DNA, the CDR3 is TGTGCCAGCAGCTCCAACAGACACTACGAGCAGTACTTC. It codes for CASSSNRHYEQYF.

J is TRBJ2-7 and V is TRBV6-6; D possibly corresponds to TRBD2 (5 bases). The CDR3 spans 12 residues. CDR1 is MNHNY, CDR2 SVGAGI, per germline (reference sequence). V lost 8 bases, J lost 3 bases, and 11 bases lay in between. CDR3 in amino acids: CASLADYYEQYF. The CDR3, as DNA: TGTGCCAGCTTGGCAGACTACTACGAGCAGTACTTC.

The V and J genes are TRBV28 and TRBJ2-5; D ambiguous. Germline CDR1 is MDHEN and CDR2 is SYDVKM. The CDR3 runs 15 residues. Between the trimmed V and J ends, which lost 6 bases and 4 bases, there was a span of 18 bases. The CDR3 DNA is TGTGCCAGCAGCCATACCTTCACGGAGACAGAGACCCAGTACTTC. It yields the protein CASSHTFTETETQYF.

The chain links TRBV11-2 to TRBJ2-3, with a weak D call TRBD1 (5 bases). Germline values: CDR1 SGHAT, CDR2 FQNNGV. The germline V and J ends were trimmed by 1 base and 1 base, with 12 bases remaining between them. CDR3 length equals 16 residues. DNA of the CDR3: TGTGCCAGCAGCTTAGGGACAATTCCGGGCACAGATACGCAGTATTTT. Translation: CASSLGTIPGTDTQYF.